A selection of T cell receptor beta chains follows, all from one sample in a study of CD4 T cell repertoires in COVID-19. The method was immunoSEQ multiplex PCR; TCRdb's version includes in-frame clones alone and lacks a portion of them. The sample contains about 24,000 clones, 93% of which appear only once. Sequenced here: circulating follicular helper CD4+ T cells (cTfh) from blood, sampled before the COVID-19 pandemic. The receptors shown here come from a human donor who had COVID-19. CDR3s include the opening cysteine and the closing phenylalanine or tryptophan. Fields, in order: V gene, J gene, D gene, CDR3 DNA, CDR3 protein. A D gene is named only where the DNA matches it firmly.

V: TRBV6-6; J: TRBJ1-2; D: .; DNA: TGTGCCAGCAGTTACGGCCTTACTAACTATGGCTACACCTTC; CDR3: CASSYGLTNYGYTF
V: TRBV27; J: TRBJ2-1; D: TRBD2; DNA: TGTGCCAGCATCCGGACTAGCGGGACGGGCAATGAGCAGTTCTTC; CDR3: CASIRTSGTGNEQFF
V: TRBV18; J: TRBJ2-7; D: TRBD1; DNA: TGTGCCAGCTCACCCAACAGGGGGGACGAGCAGTACTTC; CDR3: CASSPNRGDEQYF
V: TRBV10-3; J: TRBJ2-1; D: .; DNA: TGTGCCATCAGTGAGTCGAGTGGAGGCCATAGGGATGAGCAGTTCTTC; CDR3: CAISESSGGHRDEQFF
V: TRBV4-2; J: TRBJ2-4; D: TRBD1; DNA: TGTGCCAGCAGCCACGTATCCGGGGACAGCAAAAACATTCAGTACTTC; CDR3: CASSHVSGDSKNIQYF
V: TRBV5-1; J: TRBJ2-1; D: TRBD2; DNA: TGCGCCAGCAGCTCCAGCGGGGTCTTCTACAATGAGCAGTTCTTC; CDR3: CASSSSGVFYNEQFF
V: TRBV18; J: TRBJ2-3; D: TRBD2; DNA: TGTGCCAGCTCACTTAGCGGGAGGGCATCCACAGATACGCAGTATTTT; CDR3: CASSLSGRASTDTQYF
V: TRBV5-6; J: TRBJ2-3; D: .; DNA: TGTGCCAGCAGCTTTCATGGCAGCACAGATACGCAGTATTTT; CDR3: CASSFHGSTDTQYF
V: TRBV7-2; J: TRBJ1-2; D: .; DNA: TGTGCCAGCAGCTTAGGAGCAGGCGCTAACTATGGCTACACCTTC; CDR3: CASSLGAGANYGYTF
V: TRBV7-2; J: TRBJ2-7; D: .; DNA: TGTGCCAGCAGCTTAGAGCTGCCGGTGGGACTCAGCTCCTACGAGCAGTACTTC; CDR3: CASSLELPVGLSSYEQYF
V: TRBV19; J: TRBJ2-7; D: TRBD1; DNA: TGTGCCAGTAGTATAGATAGCAGGGGGCCTTTCAACGAGCAGTACTTC; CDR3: CASSIDSRGPFNEQYF
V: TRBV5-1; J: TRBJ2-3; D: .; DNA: TGCGCCAGCAGCCCCCAGGGGGGAGACGCAGATACGCAGTATTTT; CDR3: CASSPQGGDADTQYF
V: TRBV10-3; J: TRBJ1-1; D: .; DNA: TGTGCCATCAGTGAGTTAAAGCAGAACACTGAAGCTTTCTTT; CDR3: CAISELKQNTEAFF
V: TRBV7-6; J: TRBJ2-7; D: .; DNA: TGTGCCAGCAGCTTAGGTCCGCTCGGGTACGAGCAGTACTTC; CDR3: CASSLGPLGYEQYF
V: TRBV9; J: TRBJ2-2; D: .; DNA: TGTGCCAGCAGCCCTGAGCCGAACACCGGGGAGCTGTTTTTT; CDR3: CASSPEPNTGELFF
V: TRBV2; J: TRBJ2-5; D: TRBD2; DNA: TGTGCCAGCAGTCGACTAGCGGGGTTAGAGACCCAGTACTTC; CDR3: CASSRLAGLETQYF
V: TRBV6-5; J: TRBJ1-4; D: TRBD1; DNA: TGTGCCAGCAGTGGCCGACAGGGAAATGAAAAACTGTTTTTT; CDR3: CASSGRQGNEKLFF
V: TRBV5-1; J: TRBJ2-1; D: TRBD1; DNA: TGCGCCAGCAGTAGGACAGGGCAGGACAATGAGCAGTTCTTC; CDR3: CASSRTGQDNEQFF
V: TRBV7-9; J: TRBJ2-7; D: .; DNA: TGTGCCAGCAGTCTCGCCCGGGACAAAGAGACGGAAATCTTC; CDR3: CASSLARDKETEIF